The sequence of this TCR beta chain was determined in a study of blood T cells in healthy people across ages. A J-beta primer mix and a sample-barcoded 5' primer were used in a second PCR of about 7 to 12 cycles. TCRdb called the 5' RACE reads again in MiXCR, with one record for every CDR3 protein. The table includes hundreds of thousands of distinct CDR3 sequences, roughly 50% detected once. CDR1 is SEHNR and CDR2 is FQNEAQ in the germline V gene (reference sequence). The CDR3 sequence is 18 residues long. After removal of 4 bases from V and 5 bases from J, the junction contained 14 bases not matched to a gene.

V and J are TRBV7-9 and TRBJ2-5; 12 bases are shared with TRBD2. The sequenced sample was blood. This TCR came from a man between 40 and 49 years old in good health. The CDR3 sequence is CASSSTSTSGGPWETQYF. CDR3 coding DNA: TGTGCCAGCAGCTCGACCTCTACTAGCGGGGGGCCGTGGGAGACCCAGTACTTC.